The TCR beta chain described here comes from a study of T cell clonotyping in hematopoietic cell transplantation. In germline, CDR1 is MGHDK, CDR2 SYGVNS. The CDR3 has 16 amino acids. After removal of 2 bases from V and 9 bases from J, the junction contained 10 bases not matched to a gene. The repertoire was sequenced with immunoSEQ multiplex PCR; TCRdb's copy has only in-frame clones and lacks some. Found here are 10,000 to 15,000 clones, approximately 89% of them singletons; the top ten hold roughly 0.83%. With regard to this clone: What it binds is unknown.

Points from the study as a whole: Graft donor and pretransplant recipient Inverse Simpson Index values predicted broader posttransplant TCR diversity. Pathologically expanded recipient clonotypes increased progressively from day 30 to day 180 as diversity fell.

The sequence was obtained from a woman in her 50s in good health. Some clones in this sample may be carry-over from other donors' samples. Specimen: peripheral blood mononuclear cells. The V and J genes are TRBV25-1 and TRBJ1-6, with TRBD1 identical over 7 bases. CDR3 in amino acids: CASSETGAGRSSPLHF. CDR3 DNA: TGTGCCAGCAGTGAAACAGGGGCCGGTCGGAGTTCACCCCTCCACTTT.